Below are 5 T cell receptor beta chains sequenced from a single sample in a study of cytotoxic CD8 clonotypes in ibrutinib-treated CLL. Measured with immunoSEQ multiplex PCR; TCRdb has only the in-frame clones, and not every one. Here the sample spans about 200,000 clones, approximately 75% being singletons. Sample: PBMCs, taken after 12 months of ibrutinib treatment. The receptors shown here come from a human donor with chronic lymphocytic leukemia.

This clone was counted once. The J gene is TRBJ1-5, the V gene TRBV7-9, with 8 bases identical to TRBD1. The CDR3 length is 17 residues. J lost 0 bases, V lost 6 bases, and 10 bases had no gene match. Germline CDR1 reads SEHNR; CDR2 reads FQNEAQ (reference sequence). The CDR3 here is CASSFIGQGHSNQPQHF. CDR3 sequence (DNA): TGTGCCAGCAGTTTTATCGGACAGGGTCATAGCAATCAGCCCCAGCATTTT.

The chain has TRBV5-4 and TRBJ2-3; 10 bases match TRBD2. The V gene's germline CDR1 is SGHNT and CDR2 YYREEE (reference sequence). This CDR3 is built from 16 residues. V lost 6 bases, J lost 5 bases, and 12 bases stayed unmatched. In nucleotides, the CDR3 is TGTGCCAGCACCCCAACCGGGACTAGCGTTGGAGATACGCAGTATTTT. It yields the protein CASTPTGTSVGDTQYF.

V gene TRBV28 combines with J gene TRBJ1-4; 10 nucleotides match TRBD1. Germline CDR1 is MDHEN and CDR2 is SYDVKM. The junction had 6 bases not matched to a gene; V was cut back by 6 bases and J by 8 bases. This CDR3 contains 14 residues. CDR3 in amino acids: CASSRGQGGEKLFF. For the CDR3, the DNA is TGTGCCAGCAGCCGAGGACAGGGGGGGGAAAAACTGTTTTTT.

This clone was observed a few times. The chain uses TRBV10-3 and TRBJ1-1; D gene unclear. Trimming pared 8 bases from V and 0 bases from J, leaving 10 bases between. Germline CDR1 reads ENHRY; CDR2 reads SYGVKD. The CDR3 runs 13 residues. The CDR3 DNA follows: TGTGCCATCCGGCAAGGGATGAACACTGAAGCTTTCTTT. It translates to CAIRQGMNTEAFF.

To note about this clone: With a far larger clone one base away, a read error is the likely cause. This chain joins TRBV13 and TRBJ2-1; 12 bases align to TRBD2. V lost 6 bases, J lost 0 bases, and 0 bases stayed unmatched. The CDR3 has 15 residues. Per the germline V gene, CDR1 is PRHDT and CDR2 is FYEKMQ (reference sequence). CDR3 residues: CASRTSGSSYNEQFF. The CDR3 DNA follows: TGTGCCAGCAGGACTAGCGGGAGCTCCTACAATGAGCAGTTCTTC.